This entry is about one TCR beta chain. Antigen: not known. Deletions cut 2 bases from V and 3 bases from J, with 4 bases between. CDR1 is ENHRY, CDR2 SYGVKD, per germline. The CDR3 is 12 amino acids. This sample was taken from a study of T cell repertoires in cytomegalovirus infection. MiXCR, applied by TCRdb to the reads, yields one record per CDR3 protein. The sample includes around 300,000 distinct CDR3 sequences, 22% of them seen just once. This chain joins TRBV10-3 and TRBJ1-2; D is unclear. Sequenced material: cultured PBMCs, taken from culture after CMV antigen stimulation. This TCR derives from a human donor in good health (CMV status not recorded). Some clones in this sample may be carry-over from other donors' samples. CDR3 sequence reads: CAISETDYGYTF. The CDR3 DNA reads as TGTGCCATCAGTGAGACAGACTATGGCTACACCTTC.